These T cell receptor beta chains were read from a single sample in a study of T cell changes during pregnancy in multiple sclerosis. Libraries were prepared by immunoSEQ multiplex PCR; TCRdb keeps only in-frame clonotypes and omits some of them. The data show around 69,000 clones, with more than 80% seen just once and 2% to 2.5% held by the top ten. The specimen was peripheral blood, collected in the second trimester of pregnancy. Receptors were obtained from a female donor in good health, enrolled as a control in a pregnancy study. Both conserved end residues are part of each CDR3. The D gene is left open where the match is weak. The size entry is marked missing in some rows and otherwise reads once, few, many or a size class.

j_call clone_size d_call v_call cdr3_aa cdr3_nt
TRBJ2-7 NA TRBD1 TRBV5-1 CASSLYAGTGGGGAYEQYF TGCGCCAGCAGCTTATATGCCGGGACAGGGGGCGGTGGCGCCTACGAGCAGTACTTC
TRBJ1-4 NA NA TRBV4-2 CASSPPQGIGEKLFF TGTGCCAGCAGCCCCCCCCAGGGAATAGGGGAAAAACTGTTTTTT
TRBJ2-7 NA TRBD2 TRBV27 CASSFLGLADEQYF TGTGCCAGCAGTTTTCTGGGACTAGCGGACGAGCAGTACTTC
TRBJ2-2 NA TRBD1 TRBV2 CAGDRGENTGELFF TGTGCCGGAGACAGGGGGGAGAACACCGGGGAGCTGTTTTTT
TRBJ1-2 NA NA TRBV7-9 CASSGREGHYGYTF TGTGCCAGCAGCGGCAGGGAGGGACACTATGGCTACACCTTC
TRBJ2-3 few NA TRBV14 CASSLRLKGTDTQYF TGTGCCAGCAGCCTGAGACTCAAGGGCACAGATACGCAGTATTTT
TRBJ1-6 NA NA TRBV5-4 CASSTHASSYNSPLHF TGTGCCAGCAGCACTCACGCTAGCTCCTATAATTCACCCCTCCACTTT
TRBJ2-3 NA TRBD2 TRBV9 CASSVGLAGEGDTQYF TGTGCCAGCAGCGTAGGGCTAGCGGGGGAAGGGGATACGCAGTATTTT
TRBJ2-3 NA NA TRBV4-3 CASSPPGDTQYF TGCGCCAGCAGCCCCCCAGGAGATACGCAGTATTTT
TRBJ1-2 NA TRBD1 TRBV9 CASSARTAAAYRGLTF TGTGCCAGCAGCGCGCGGACAGCAGCGGCCTACAGGGGACTCACCTTC
TRBJ2-5 NA TRBD2 TRBV18 CASSPERDGGWTQYF TGTGCCAGCTCCCCCGAGCGGGACGGAGGATGGACCCAGTACTTC
TRBJ1-1 NA NA TRBV5-4 CASSLQGLNEAFF TGTGCCAGCAGCCTACAGGGTTTGAATGAAGCTTTCTTT
TRBJ2-5 NA NA TRBV27 CASSLRAGRETQYF TGTGCCAGCAGTTTAAGGGCAGGGAGGGAGACCCAGTACTTC
TRBJ2-5 NA NA TRBV4-3 CASSQASGETQYF TGCGCCAGCAGCCAGGCTTCAGGGGAGACCCAGTACTTC
TRBJ1-3 NA NA TRBV5-4 CASSLYSGNIIYF TGTGCCAGCAGCTTGTACAGTGGAAACATCATATATTTT
TRBJ2-3 NA TRBD2 TRBV30 CAWSSGTSGGDYTQYF TGTGCCTGGAGCTCCGGGACTAGCGGGGGGGATTATACGCAGTATTTT
TRBJ2-1 NA TRBD2 TRBV4-1 CASSQYQTSGGANEQFF TGCGCCAGCAGCCAGTATCAGACTAGCGGGGGGGCAAATGAGCAGTTCTTC
TRBJ1-4 once NA TRBV18 CASSLGQQATNEKLFF TGTGCCAGCTCACTCGGACAGCAGGCAACTAATGAAAAACTGTTTTTT
TRBJ1-1 NA NA TRBV6-5 CASTSGAEAFF TGTGCCAGCACCTCCGGGGCTGAAGCTTTCTTT
TRBJ1-1 NA NA TRBV7-8 CASSPDLGATEAFF TGTGCCAGCAGCCCAGATCTGGGGGCCACTGAAGCTTTCTTT
TRBJ1-1 NA NA TRBV7-2 CASSLGTPGAEAFF TGTGCCAGCAGCTTAGGGACACCGGGGGCTGAAGCTTTCTTT
TRBJ1-2 NA TRBD1 TRBV18 CASSPPKGQGADYGYTF TGTGCCAGCTCACCACCGAAGGGACAGGGGGCGGACTATGGCTACACCTTC
TRBJ2-7 NA NA TRBV10-3 CAISESMAGRYEQYF TGTGCCATCAGTGAGTCGATGGCAGGGCGCTACGAGCAGTACTTC
TRBJ1-2 NA NA TRBV19 CASTTGTGLNYGYTF TGTGCCAGTACAACCGGAACAGGGTTAAACTATGGCTACACCTTC
TRBJ1-4 NA NA TRBV7-9 CASSLVQGTNEKLFF TGTGCCAGCAGCTTGGTCCAGGGGACTAATGAAAAACTGTTTTTT
TRBJ2-3 NA TRBD2 TRBV4-3 CASSPLATSGGQVTDTQYF TGCGCCAGCAGCCCACTAGCGACTAGCGGGGGGCAGGTAACAGATACGCAGTATTTT
TRBJ2-3 NA TRBD2 TRBV30 CACQTSGGLTDTQYF TGTGCCTGCCAGACTAGCGGGGGGCTCACAGATACGCAGTATTTT
TRBJ2-2 NA NA TRBV18 CASSPQNTGELFF TGTGCCAGCTCACCCCAAAACACCGGGGAGCTGTTTTTT
TRBJ1-2 once TRBD1 TRBV28 CASKMRGTGGYGYTF TGTGCCAGCAAAATGCGGGGGACAGGGGGCTATGGCTACACCTTC
TRBJ1-3 NA NA TRBV29-1 CSVEDPETAFSGNTIYF TGCAGCGTTGAAGATCCGGAGACAGCGTTCTCTGGAAACACCATATATTTT
TRBJ1-2 NA TRBD1 TRBV25-1 CASSERQGLGYGYTF TGTGCCAGCAGTGAGAGACAGGGCCTTGGCTATGGCTACACCTTC
TRBJ2-1 once TRBD1 TRBV7-9 CASSLGDRANEQFF TGTGCCAGCAGCTTAGGGGACAGGGCCAATGAGCAGTTCTTC
TRBJ2-5 NA TRBD1 TRBV4-1 CASSQSGTGVASQYF TGCGCCAGCAGCCAATCGGGGACAGGGGTCGCGTCCCAGTACTTC
TRBJ2-1 NA NA TRBV9 CASSVGIRAGNEQFF TGTGCCAGCAGCGTAGGAATAAGGGCGGGGAATGAGCAGTTCTTC
TRBJ1-2 NA TRBD1 TRBV6-6 CASSYGDRESDTF TGTGCCAGCAGTTACGGAGACAGGGAGTCAGACACCTTC
TRBJ1-2 NA TRBD1 TRBV7-9 CASSSTGTGRYGYTF TGTGCCAGCAGCTCAACCGGGACAGGGAGGTATGGCTACACCTTC
TRBJ1-1 NA NA TRBV18 CASSLNRDITEAFF TGTGCCAGCTCACTTAACCGGGACATCACTGAAGCTTTCTTT
TRBJ1-5 NA TRBD1 TRBV4-3 CASSSDRGGQPQHF TGCGCCAGCAGTTCCGACAGGGGAGGTCAGCCCCAGCATTTT
TRBJ1-5 NA TRBD1 TRBV19 CASSIISGQGDNQPQHF TGTGCCAGTAGTATAATATCGGGACAGGGGGACAATCAGCCCCAGCATTTT
TRBJ1-5 NA NA TRBV18 CASSPGQGFNQPQHF TGTGCCAGCTCACCAGGGCAGGGGTTCAATCAGCCCCAGCATTTT
TRBJ1-2 NA NA TRBV11-1 CASSLDADNYGYTF TGTGCCAGCAGCCTAGACGCGGATAACTATGGCTACACCTTC
TRBJ2-5 NA TRBD2 TRBV7-2 CASSRSGIETQYF TGTGCCAGCAGCCGGAGCGGGATCGAGACCCAGTACTTC
TRBJ2-7 many NA TRBV5-1 CASSLKGNNEQYF TGCGCCAGCAGCTTGAAGGGGAACAACGAGCAGTACTTC
TRBJ1-6 NA NA TRBV25-1 CASSQPWANSPLHF TGTGCCAGCAGTCAACCTTGGGCAAACTCACCCCTCCACTTT
TRBJ1-4 once TRBD1 TRBV28 CASSSQTGQGEETNEKLFF TGTGCCAGCAGTTCTCAAACGGGACAGGGAGAAGAAACTAATGAAAAACTGTTTTTT
TRBJ2-7 NA TRBD1 TRBV19 CASSDHGTGGYEQYF TGTGCCAGTAGCGACCATGGGACAGGGGGGTACGAGCAGTACTTC
TRBJ1-5 NA TRBD1 TRBV5-5 CASSWGQGTQPQHF TGTGCCAGCAGCTGGGGACAGGGAACTCAGCCCCAGCATTTT
TRBJ1-4 once NA TRBV2 CASSENGRPNEKLFF TGTGCCAGCAGTGAGAATGGCAGGCCTAATGAAAAACTGTTTTTT
TRBJ1-5 NA NA TRBV7-8 CASSLALMDPGQPQHF TGTGCCAGCAGCTTAGCGCTTATGGACCCAGGGCAGCCCCAGCATTTT
TRBJ1-5 NA TRBD1 TRBV7-2 CASSLRQGSQPQHF TGTGCCAGCAGCTTGCGACAGGGGAGTCAGCCCCAGCATTTT
TRBJ2-1 NA TRBD2 TRBV9 CASSGRGGSSYNEQFF TGTGCCAGCAGCGGTCGGGGGGGTAGCTCCTACAATGAGCAGTTCTTC
TRBJ1-6 NA TRBD1 TRBV29-1 CSAGGLPPAPLHF TGCAGCGCAGGGGGGCTTCCGCCCGCACCCCTCCACTTT
TRBJ1-5 NA NA TRBV19 CASRRQSSQPQHF TGTGCCAGTAGGAGACAGTCCTCTCAGCCCCAGCATTTT
TRBJ2-7 NA TRBD1 TRBV18 CASATGTGGYEQYF TGTGCCAGCGCGACCGGGACAGGGGGCTACGAGCAGTACTTC
TRBJ2-3 NA TRBD2 TRBV5-1 CASSTERGGTDTQYF TGCGCCAGCAGCACTGAGCGGGGGGGTACAGATACGCAGTATTTT
TRBJ2-7 NA NA TRBV9 CASSVFDTHSYEQYF TGTGCCAGCAGCGTTTTCGACACCCACTCCTACGAGCAGTACTTC